Listed below are T cell receptor beta chains from one sample, sequenced in a study of healthy donors' naive CD4 and CD8 T cells. TCRdb redid the calling of the reads with MiXCR, one entry per CDR3 protein. The table shows about 200,000 distinct CDR3 sequences, with around 70% occurring only once. Sequenced material: naive CD4+ and CD8+ T cells sorted from blood, pooled from several donors. The receptor source for this set is a pool of human donors in good health; the sample pools cells from several healthy donors. Both conserved end residues are part of each CDR3. The D gene is left open where the match is weak. Size tells how often a clone was seen (once, few, many) or the class of an expanded clone, and some rows leave it out.

v_gene	abundance	j_gene	d_gene	CDR3aa	CDR3nt
TRBV27	-	TRBJ2-1	TRBD2	CASSWGGSRGGINEQFF	TGTGCCAGCAGTTGGGGCGGGAGTCGTGGCGGAATCAATGAGCAGTTCTTC
TRBV29-1	-	TRBJ2-3	-	CSGGRDTQYF	TGCAGCGGGGGACGCGATACGCAGTATTTT
TRBV27	-	TRBJ1-1	-	CASRLQGRSTEAFF	TGTGCCAGCAGACTACAGGGAAGGAGCACTGAAGCTTTCTTT
TRBV27	once	TRBJ2-7	TRBD2	CASSFEGGLDEQYF	TGTGCCAGCAGTTTTGAGGGAGGGTTGGACGAGCAGTACTTC
TRBV27	-	TRBJ1-1	-	CASTGPTDIEAFF	TGTGCCAGCACGGGTCCTACAGACATTGAAGCTTTCTTT
TRBV19	-	TRBJ2-1	-	CASSIDGIEQFF	TGTGCCAGTAGTATAGATGGGATTGAGCAGTTCTTC
TRBV29-1	-	TRBJ2-1	-	CSVEGGGDSYNEQFF	TGCAGCGTTGAGGGTGGAGGGGACAGTTACAATGAGCAGTTCTTC
TRBV18	-	TRBJ2-5	TRBD1	CASSPPAGQALLETQYF	TGTGCCAGCTCACCACCCGCGGGACAGGCATTACTAGAGACCCAGTACTTC
TRBV28	-	TRBJ2-2	TRBD2	CANSLAGTSAIGELFF	TGTGCCAACAGTTTAGCCGGGACTAGCGCTATCGGGGAGCTGTTTTTT
TRBV6-5	-	TRBJ2-3	TRBD1	CASSSPDQGAYTQYF	TGTGCCAGCAGTTCCCCGGACCAGGGGGCATATACGCAGTATTTT
TRBV19	-	TRBJ2-7	-	CASSIIGAASTGEQYF	TGTGCCAGTAGTATAATAGGGGCGGCCTCGACGGGCGAGCAGTACTTC
TRBV29-1	-	TRBJ2-5	-	CSVEAETQYF	TGCAGCGTTGAAGCAGAGACCCAGTACTTC
TRBV19	-	TRBJ1-5	-	CASSGGGDQPQHF	TGTGCCAGTAGTGGGGGAGGGGATCAGCCCCAGCATTTT
TRBV5-6	-	TRBJ2-1	-	CASSSYRTNLAKQFF	TGTGCCAGCAGCTCGTATCGGACTAATTTGGCCAAGCAGTTCTTC
TRBV4-3	-	TRBJ2-5	TRBD2	CASSQSTSGIQETQYF	TGCGCCAGCAGCCAAAGCACTAGCGGGATTCAAGAGACCCAGTACTTC
TRBV6-5	-	TRBJ2-1	TRBD2	CASSLVAGYHNEQFF	TGTGCCAGCAGCCTCGTAGCGGGGTACCACAATGAGCAGTTCTTC
TRBV29-1	few	TRBJ1-2	-	CSVEDTNYGYTF	TGCAGCGTTGAAGATACTAACTATGGCTACACCTTC
TRBV19	-	TRBJ1-1	-	CASSTGSTGNTEAFF	TGTGCCAGTAGTACGGGTTCAACGGGGAACACTGAAGCTTTCTTT
TRBV19	-	TRBJ1-2	-	CASIGQHYGYTF	TGTGCCAGTATCGGGCAGCACTATGGCTACACCTTC
TRBV2	few	TRBJ2-1	TRBD2	CASRGLAGENEQFF	TGTGCCAGCAGGGGACTAGCGGGAGAGAATGAGCAGTTCTTC
TRBV20-1	-	TRBJ2-7	TRBD1	CSARDRGYEQYF	TGCAGTGCTCGGGACAGGGGCTACGAGCAGTACTTC
TRBV6-5	-	TRBJ1-6	-	CASSYSWGEGSPLHF	TGTGCCAGCAGTTACTCCTGGGGAGAAGGATCACCCCTCCACTTT